This is a list of T cell receptor beta chains from one sample in a study of T cell clonotyping in hematopoietic cell transplantation. The protocol was immunoSEQ multiplex PCR, while the TCRdb copy is restricted to in-frame clones and leaves out a portion. The data hold 45,000 to 60,000 clones, with more than 75% observed a single time. The material sequenced was peripheral blood mononuclear cells, taken before stem cell transplant. The origin of the receptors is a man in his sixties with biphenotypic leukemia. Some clones in this sample may be carry-over from other donors' samples. Each CDR3 is given with its conserved first and last residue. A D gene is named only where the DNA matches it firmly. Not all rows give a size; the values are once, few, many and, for expanded clones, a class.

TRBD2 | . | TRBJ2-2 | 16 | TRBV5-1 | CASSSLAGISTGELFF | TGCGCCAGCAGCTCACTAGCGGGTATATCCACCGGGGAGCTGTTTTTT
TRBD2 | . | TRBJ2-1 | 16 | TRBV2 | CASSPGLAEAGNEQFF | TGTGCCAGCAGTCCCGGACTAGCGGAGGCCGGCAATGAGCAGTTCTTC
TRBD2 | . | TRBJ2-7 | 17 | TRBV6-1 | CASSEAVTSGGHYEQYF | TGTGCCAGCAGTGAAGCGGTGACTAGCGGGGGTCACTACGAGCAGTACTTC
. | . | TRBJ2-3 | 12 | TRBV2 | CASDRGSNTQYF | TGTGCCAGCGACCGAGGATCGAATACGCAGTATTTT
. | . | TRBJ1-5 | 18 | TRBV21-1 | CASSKVGLGQPSNQPQHF | TGTGCCAGCAGCAAAGTAGGTTTGGGACAGCCCAGCAATCAGCCCCAGCATTTT
. | . | TRBJ2-2 | 16 | TRBV6-9 | CASSYRWETNTGELFF | TGTGCCAGCAGTTATCGTTGGGAGACGAACACCGGGGAGCTGTTTTTT
TRBD1 | . | TRBJ1-2 | 15 | TRBV9 | CASSVNRGVNYGYTF | TGTGCCAGCAGCGTAAACAGGGGGGTCAACTATGGCTACACCTTC
. | . | TRBJ1-5 | 15 | TRBV30 | CAWSVPGYSNQPQHF | TGTGCCTGGAGTGTACCCGGCTATAGCAATCAGCCCCAGCATTTT
. | . | TRBJ1-4 | 11 | TRBV28 | CASSLRGKLFF | TGTGCCAGCAGTTTAAGGGGAAAACTGTTTTTT
TRBD1 | . | TRBJ2-2 | 16 | TRBV7-6 | CASSRGTGWNTGELFF | TGTGCCAGCAGCAGAGGGACAGGGTGGAACACCGGGGAGCTGTTTTTT
. | . | TRBJ1-1 | 13 | TRBV11-2 | CASSSTWDTEAFF | TGTGCCAGCAGCTCCACCTGGGACACTGAAGCTTTCTTT
. | . | TRBJ1-1 | 15 | TRBV28 | CASSLRGYRDTEAFF | TGTGCCAGCAGTTTGAGAGGGTATAGGGACACTGAAGCTTTCTTT
. | . | TRBJ2-7 | 13 | TRBV7-2 | CASSLGFAYEQYF | TGTGCCAGCAGTCTAGGATTCGCCTACGAGCAGTACTTC
TRBD1 | . | TRBJ1-3 | 14 | TRBV6-5 | CASSRGTVGNTIYF | TGTGCCAGCAGCCGGGGGACAGTTGGAAACACCATATATTTT
. | . | TRBJ1-2 | 12 | TRBV27 | CASSLYGDGYTF | TGTGCCAGCAGTTTATATGGGGATGGCTACACCTTC
. | once | TRBJ2-3 | 13 | TRBV28 | CASSLVSTDTQYF | TGTGCCAGCAGTTTGGTGAGCACAGATACGCAGTATTTT
. | . | TRBJ2-1 | 15 | TRBV6-5 | CASSYGGYGSNEQFF | TGTGCCAGCAGTTACGGGGGTTACGGGAGTAATGAGCAGTTCTTC
TRBD1 | . | TRBJ2-5 | 16 | TRBV5-1 | CASSSAGTGSKETQYF | TGCGCCAGCAGCTCCGCCGGGACAGGTAGCAAAGAGACCCAGTACTTC
. | . | TRBJ1-4 | 15 | TRBV4-1 | CASSPLGAGAEKLFF | TGCGCCAGCAGCCCATTAGGTGCGGGGGCTGAAAAACTGTTTTTT
. | . | TRBJ1-5 | 15 | TRBV6-5 | CASSTSQGGNQPQHF | TGTGCCAGCAGTACCTCGCAGGGAGGAAACCAGCCCCAGCATTTT
. | . | TRBJ2-1 | 14 | TRBV6-1 | CASSEWVYYNEQFF | TGTGCCAGCAGTGAATGGGTCTATTACAATGAGCAGTTCTTC
. | few | TRBJ2-3 | 15 | TRBV7-9 | CASSRGTPAADTQYF | TGTGCCAGCAGCCGTGGGACCCCGGCGGCAGATACGCAGTATTTT
. | . | TRBJ1-1 | 14 | TRBV10-3 | CAISPDAENTEAFF | TGTGCCATCAGCCCGGACGCCGAGAACACTGAAGCTTTCTTT
. | few | TRBJ1-2 | 13 | TRBV23-1 | CASKDLHPYGYTF | TGCGCCAGCAAAGACCTGCACCCCTATGGCTACACCTTC
. | . | TRBJ1-4 | 14 | TRBV30 | CAWSVVQQNEKLFF | TGTGCCTGGAGTGTAGTACAGCAGAATGAAAAACTGTTTTTT
TRBD2 | once | TRBJ2-1 | 13 | TRBV4-1 | CASRRGEYNEQFF | TGCGCCAGCAGACGGGGGGAGTACAATGAGCAGTTCTTC
. | . | TRBJ1-1 | 15 | TRBV5-1 | CASSLGASLNTEAFF | TGCGCCAGCAGCTTGGGGGCCAGCTTGAACACTGAAGCTTTCTTT
. | . | TRBJ1-3 | 16 | TRBV9 | CASSVGVVNSGNTIYF | TGTGCCAGCAGCGTAGGCGTCGTCAACTCTGGAAACACCATATATTTT
TRBD1 | . | TRBJ1-1 | 13 | TRBV7-2 | CASSWRQGFEAFF | TGTGCCAGCAGCTGGAGACAGGGGTTTGAAGCTTTCTTT
TRBD1 | . | TRBJ2-7 | 18 | TRBV27 | CASSSSRSPGQGIHEQYF | TGTGCCAGCAGTTCCTCTCGGAGCCCGGGACAGGGGATCCACGAGCAGTACTTC
TRBD2 | . | TRBJ2-7 | 12 | TRBV19 | CAGTSGRIEQYF | TGTGCCGGGACTAGCGGGAGGATAGAGCAGTACTTC
TRBD2 | . | TRBJ2-1 | 15 | TRBV6-4 | CASSDSTEGGNEQFF | TGTGCCAGCAGTGACTCGACAGAGGGAGGGAATGAGCAGTTCTTC
. | . | TRBJ2-7 | 12 | TRBV29-1 | CSVRGDGHEQYF | TGTAGCGTGAGGGGGGACGGCCACGAGCAGTACTTC
. | once | TRBJ1-2 | 13 | TRBV30 | CAWSVAVSYGYTF | TGTGCCTGGAGTGTAGCGGTTAGCTATGGCTACACCTTC
TRBD1 | . | TRBJ1-2 | 14 | TRBV28 | CASSLSGQGYGYTF | TGTGCCAGCAGTTTATCGGGACAGGGCTATGGCTACACCTTC
TRBD2 | . | TRBJ2-1 | 16 | TRBV7-6 | CASSFFGTSGRDEQFF | TGTGCCAGCAGCTTCTTCGGGACTAGCGGGAGGGATGAGCAGTTCTTC
. | . | TRBJ2-7 | 15 | TRBV14 | CASSQLATGLGEQYF | TGTGCCAGCAGCCAACTGGCGACAGGACTCGGCGAGCAGTACTTC
. | . | TRBJ2-7 | 15 | TRBV30 | CAWSLREGSKYEQYF | TGTGCCTGGAGTCTCCGGGAAGGCAGCAAGTACGAGCAGTACTTC
TRBD2 | . | TRBJ2-1 | 17 | TRBV28 | CASSFPSRGGFLNEQFF | TGTGCCAGCAGTTTTCCTTCCCGGGGGGGGTTCCTTAATGAGCAGTTCTTC
. | . | TRBJ2-6 | 14 | TRBV30 | CAWTTGSGANVLTF | TGTGCCTGGACGACAGGCTCTGGGGCCAACGTCCTGACTTTC
. | . | TRBJ2-5 | 15 | TRBV4-2 | CASSQDLNFQETQYF | TGTGCCAGCAGCCAAGATTTGAATTTCCAAGAGACCCAGTACTTC
. | . | TRBJ1-2 | 14 | TRBV9 | CASSGISGTYGYTF | TGTGCCAGCAGCGGCATATCCGGGACCTATGGCTACACCTTC
. | . | TRBJ2-2 | 12 | TRBV4-2 | CASSQVTGELFF | TGTGCCAGCAGCCAGGTCACCGGGGAGCTGTTTTTT
TRBD1 | . | TRBJ1-2 | 13 | TRBV5-1 | CASRPTGIDGYTF | TGCGCCAGCAGACCGACAGGGATTGATGGCTACACCTTC
. | . | TRBJ2-7 | 14 | TRBV4-2 | CASSQTQPTREWYF | TGTGCCAGCAGCCAAACCCAACCCACTCGGGAGTGGTACTTC
TRBD2 | . | TRBJ2-2 | 23 | TRBV19 | CAAPGPGDRYSWREGYSTGELFF | TGTGCCGCCCCCGGGCCGGGGGATCGTTATAGTTGGCGGGAGGGATACTCGACCGGGGAGCTGTTTTTT
. | . | TRBJ2-3 | 15 | TRBV5-1 | CASTKAQVSTDTQYF | TGCGCCAGCACCAAGGCGCAGGTTAGCACAGATACGCAGTATTTT
. | few | TRBJ1-5 | 13 | TRBV19 | CASSIGAGSPQHF | TGTGCCAGTAGTATAGGAGCAGGGAGCCCCCAGCATTTT
. | . | TRBJ2-7 | 16 | TRBV7-2 | CASSLGGLRLWGEQYF | TGTGCCAGCAGCTTAGGGGGGCTTAGGCTCTGGGGAGAGCAGTACTTC
. | once | TRBJ2-7 | 14 | TRBV11-2 | CASSQSPQNYEQYF | TGTGCCAGCAGCCAAAGCCCCCAGAACTACGAGCAGTACTTC
. | . | TRBJ1-4 | 15 | TRBV27 | CASSLRRDGREKLFF | TGTGCCAGCAGTTTAAGGCGGGATGGCCGTGAAAAACTGTTTTTT
. | . | TRBJ2-3 | 13 | TRBV28 | CAVETGRTDTQYF | TGTGCCGTCGAAACCGGGCGCACAGATACGCAGTATTTT
TRBD1 | . | TRBJ1-1 | 17 | TRBV7-9 | CASSLAIQGALTTEAFF | TGTGCCAGCAGCTTAGCGATACAGGGGGCTTTAACTACTGAAGCTTTCTTT